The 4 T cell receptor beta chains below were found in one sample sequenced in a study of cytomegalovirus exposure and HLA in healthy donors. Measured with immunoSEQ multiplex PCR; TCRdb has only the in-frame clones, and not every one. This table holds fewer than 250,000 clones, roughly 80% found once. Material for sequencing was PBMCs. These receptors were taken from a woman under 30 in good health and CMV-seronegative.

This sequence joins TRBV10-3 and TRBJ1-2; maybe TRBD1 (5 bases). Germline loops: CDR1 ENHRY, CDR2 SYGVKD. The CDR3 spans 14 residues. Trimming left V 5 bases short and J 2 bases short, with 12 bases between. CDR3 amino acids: CAISFTGGNYGYTF. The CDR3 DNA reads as TGTGCCATCAGTTTTACCGGGGGGAACTATGGCTACACCTTC.

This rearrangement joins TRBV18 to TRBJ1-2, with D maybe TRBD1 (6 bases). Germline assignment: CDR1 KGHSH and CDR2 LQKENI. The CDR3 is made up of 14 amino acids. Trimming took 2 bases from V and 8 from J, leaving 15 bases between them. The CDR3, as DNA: TGTGCCAGCTCACCAGAATTCACAGGGAGAGGCTACACCTTC. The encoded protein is CASSPEFTGRGYTF.

Here the CDR3 DNA reads TGCGCCAGCAGCAGCGGCAGGGATCTTGGCTACACCTTC. Encoded protein: CASSSGRDLGYTF. The V and J genes are TRBV5-1 and TRBJ1-2; tentative D call: TRBD1 (5 bases). V was cut by 4 bases and J by 7 bases, with 14 bases left in between. The CDR3 has 13 residues. The germline CDR1 and CDR2 sequences are SGHRS and YFSETQ.

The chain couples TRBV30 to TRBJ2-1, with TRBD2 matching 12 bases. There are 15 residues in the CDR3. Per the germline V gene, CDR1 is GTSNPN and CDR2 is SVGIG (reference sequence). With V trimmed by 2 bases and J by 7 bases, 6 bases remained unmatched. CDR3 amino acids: CAWSLLAGGHNEQFF. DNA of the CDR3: TGTGCCTGGAGTTTACTAGCGGGGGGCCATAATGAGCAGTTCTTC.